This TCR beta chain was retrieved from a study of blood T cell repertoires in COVID-19. Study background: The United States, Italy and Spain supplied acute and convalescent COVID-19 samples. T cells, B-cell-depleted T cells, or PBMCs supplied cDNA or gDNA.

Authors' methods: How many nucleated cells were present was estimated from reference gene primer amplification. Some clones are missing from TCRdb's copy, which holds only in-frame ones; the method was immunoSEQ multiplex PCR. For V, J and clone size, that table is used; D and trimming come from the DNA. This sample yields about 230,000 clones, of which 80% to 90% are seen a single time; 11% belongs to the top ten. Followed over time, Seattle patients had been enrolled while infection was active. This CDR3 comprises 14 residues. Trimming cost V 5 bases and J 2 bases; bases outside gene matches: 1. Germline values: CDR1 KGHDR, CDR2 SFDVKD.

Sequencing used peripheral blood. The V gene is TRBV24-1, the J gene TRBJ2-1, with 8 bases aligning to TRBD2. This TCR derives from a man between 45 and 60 years old with COVID-19, enrolled during active disease. Here the CDR3 DNA reads TGTGCCACCAGTGCCGGGGGGGCCTACAATGAGCAGTTCTTC. This encodes CATSAGGAYNEQFF.